These 23 T cell receptor beta chains were all obtained from the same sample, sequenced in a study of cytomegalovirus exposure and HLA in healthy donors. Primers included in the PCR were 60 Vbeta and 13 Jbeta primers. Libraries were prepared by immunoSEQ multiplex PCR; TCRdb keeps only in-frame clonotypes and omits some of them. The data hold approximately 110,000 clones, with more than 65% observed a single time. Sequenced material: PBMCs. These receptor sequences come from a man aged 30 to 39 in good health and CMV-seronegative.

V gene TRBV5-1 combines with J gene TRBJ1-4, with D possibly being TRBD1 (6 bases). Germline CDR1 is SGHRS and CDR2 is YFSETQ. The CDR3 sequence is 15 residues long. V shed 4 bases and J shed 8 bases, with 18 bases lying between them. CDR3 DNA: TGCGCCAGCAGCACGGGAACAGGGAGGGACGAAAAACTGTTTTTT. Translating it yields CASSTGTGRDEKLFF.

The chain couples TRBV20-1 to TRBJ1-1, with TRBD1 matching over 8 bases. The V and J ends lost 5 bases and 10 bases, in that order; junction bases with no gene match: 6. Germline assignment: CDR1 DFQATT and CDR2 SNEGSKA (reference sequence). The CDR3 is 11 residues long. In nucleotides, the CDR3 is TGCAGTGCTCGAGGACAGGGAGTAGCTTTCTTT. Its protein is CSARGQGVAFF.

The rearrangement uses TRBV7-3 and TRBJ1-1, with TRBD1 matching over 7 bases. Trimming cost V 5 bases and J 1 base; bases outside gene matches: 10. CDR3 length: 16 residues. Looked up from germline, CDR1 is SGHTA and CDR2 is FQGTGA. For the CDR3, the DNA is TGTGCCAGCAGCCTCCTCGGACAGGTTGGGAACACTGAAGCTTTCTTT. Amino acid sequence: CASSLLGQVGNTEAFF.

The rearrangement joins TRBV5-6 to TRBJ1-1; possibly TRBD1 for D (5 bases). Deletions cut 5 bases from V and 9 bases from J, with 17 bases between. The CDR3 loop spans 13 amino acids. CDR1 is SGHDT, CDR2 YYEEEE, per germline. CDR3 sequence: CASREGLLGQAFF. In nucleotides, the CDR3 is TGTGCCAGCAGGGAGGGACTCCTAGGGCAAGCTTTCTTT.

The CDR3 region has the DNA TGTGCCAGCAGCTTGAGGCGTCAGCCCCAGCATTTT. Its protein is CASSLRRQPQHF. The chain joins TRBV7-8 to TRBJ1-5, with D unclear. This CDR3 comprises 12 residues. Germline V gene lookup returns CDR1 SGHVS and CDR2 FQNEAQ. Trimming took 3 bases from V and 6 from J, leaving 6 bases between them.

This clone has a single count. The genes are TRBV2 and TRBJ2-2, with D possibly matching TRBD1 (7 bases). There are 16 residues in the CDR3. Germline V gives CDR1 SNHLY, CDR2 FYNNEI. V lost 4 bases, J lost 4 bases, and 16 bases lay in between. CDR3 coding DNA: TGTGCCAGCAGTGGCGGGGACAGAGCGAGCACCGGGGAGCTGTTTTTT. Translation gives CASSGGDRASTGELFF.

The J gene is TRBJ1-3, the V gene TRBV25-1, with D possibly matching TRBD1 (5 bases). The ends were cut back, 3 bases at V and 5 bases at J, with 11 bases in the middle. The germline gives CDR1 MGHDK, CDR2 SYGVNS. The CDR3 spans 14 residues. CDR3 sequence (DNA): TGTGCCAGCAGTGAGACTGACAGCAGAAACACCATATATTTT. The encoded protein is CASSETDSRNTIYF.

This clone appeared a few times. V is TRBV7-2 and J is TRBJ2-7; D gene unclear. Germline V lookup: CDR1 SGHTA, CDR2 FQGNSA. The CDR3 has 13 residues. V was clipped by 5 bases and J by 4 bases, with 12 bases between them. The CDR3 is CASSRGMDYEQYF. In nucleotides, the CDR3 is TGTGCCAGCAGCAGAGGTATGGATTACGAGCAGTACTTC. Together with reference TRBV7-2 and TRBJ2-7, the CDR3 gives the full variable domain: GAGVSQSPSNKVTEKGKDVELRCDPISGHTALYWYRQSLGQGLEFLIYFQGNSAPDKSGLPSDRFSAERTGGSVSTLTIQRTQQEDSAVYLCASSRGMDYEQYFGPGTRLTVT.

This clone was observed a few times. This sequence joins TRBV21-1 and TRBJ2-3; TRBD2 is the table's D call, not checked against the DNA. TRBV21-1 has pseudogene status. The CDR3 has 21 residues. The CDR3 region is CASSKSGQASGLTWGTDTQYF. The CDR3 nucleotides read TGTGCCAGCAGCAAAAGCGGGCAGGCTAGCGGCCTTACTTGGGGCACAGATACGCAGTATTTT.

This rearrangement joins TRBV14 to TRBJ2-6, with 8 bases that match TRBD2. The V gene end was trimmed by 0 bases and the J gene end by 3 bases; junction bases not matched to a gene: 7. The CDR3 is 18 amino acids. From germline, CDR1 is SGHDN and CDR2 FVKESK. CDR3 amino acids: CASSQDWREVFGANVLTF. CDR3 bases: TGTGCCAGCAGCCAAGATTGGCGGGAGGTGTTTGGGGCCAACGTCCTGACTTTC.

The rearrangement uses TRBV7-2 and TRBJ2-7; possibly TRBD2 for D (6 bases). Trimming removed 0 bases at V and 2 bases at J, with 8 bases between. Germline lookup yields CDR1 SGHTA and CDR2 FQGNSA. The CDR3 loop spans 14 amino acids. As DNA, the CDR3 is TGTGCCAGCAGCTTAGCGCCGGGGGCCTACGAGCAGTACTTC. It encodes CASSLAPGAYEQYF. Full variable domain (rest looked up from reference TRBV7-2 and TRBJ2-7): GAGVSQSPSNKVTEKGKDVELRCDPISGHTALYWYRQSLGQGLEFLIYFQGNSAPDKSGLPSDRFSAERTGGSVSTLTIQRTQQEDSAVYLCASSLAPGAYEQYFGPGTRLTVT.

The rearrangement links TRBV4-3 to TRBJ1-2; 8 nucleotides match TRBD1. Germline trimming cut 4 bases from V and 6 bases from J; bases unmatched to any gene: 4. CDR1 and CDR2 (germline): LGHNA, YSLEER. The CDR3 runs to 13 residues. For the CDR3, the DNA is TGCGCCAGCAGCCCCGGACAGGGCAATGGCTACACCTTC. It encodes CASSPGQGNGYTF.

The rearrangement uses TRBV18 and TRBJ1-1; 9 nucleotides match TRBD1. This CDR3 is 16 amino acids long. Germline-derived CDR1 and CDR2 are KGHSH and LQKENI. With V trimmed by 3 bases and J by 1 base, 6 bases remained unmatched. The CDR3 is CASSPRETGGNTEAFF. CDR3 in DNA: TGTGCCAGCTCACCTAGAGAGACAGGGGGGAACACTGAAGCTTTCTTT.

The chain couples TRBV2 to TRBJ2-1; 7 nucleotides align to TRBD2. The CDR3 consists of 14 residues. Per germline, CDR1 SNHLY and CDR2 FYNNEI. The junction had 5 bases not matched to a gene; V was cut back by 4 bases and J by 5 bases. CDR3 DNA sequence: TGTGCCAGCAGTGCGTCCGGGAGGCACAATGAGCAGTTCTTC. It specifies CASSASGRHNEQFF.

The V and J genes are TRBV5-4 and TRBJ2-1, with 12 bases matching TRBD2. Trimming removed 0 bases from V and 0 bases from J; junction bases left unmatched: 4. CDR3 length: 18 residues. Germline V gene data show CDR1 as SGHNT and CDR2 as YYREEE (reference sequence). The DNA of the CDR3 is TGTGCCAGCAGCTTGGGGGGGACTAGCGGGCGCTCCTACAATGAGCAGTTCTTC. Translating gives CASSLGGTSGRSYNEQFF. Using reference TRBV5-4 and TRBJ2-1 for the parts outside the CDR3, the full variable domain is ETGVTQSPTHLIKTRGQQVTLRCSSQSGHNTVSWYQQALGQGPQFIFQYYREEENGRGNFPPRFSGLQFPNYSSELNVNALELDDSALYLCASSLGGTSGRSYNEQFFGPGTRLTVL.

This clone was recorded a few times. DNA of the CDR3: TGTGCCAGCAGCTCGGCCCCCTCCGACAGAAACTATGGCTACACCTTC. Residues: CASSSAPSDRNYGYTF. The J gene is TRBJ1-2, the V gene TRBV5-6; maybe TRBD1 (5 bases). In germline, CDR1 is SGHDT, CDR2 YYEEEE. The ends were cut back, 3 bases at V and 2 bases at J, with 17 bases in the middle. The CDR3 covers 16 residues.

This chain joins TRBV6-1 and TRBJ1-3, with D perhaps TRBD1 (5 bases). Germline V gene lookup returns CDR1 MNHNS and CDR2 SASEGT. The CDR3 contains 15 residues. The V and J ends lost 5 bases and 0 bases respectively, with 11 bases between them. The CDR3 loop reads CASSPGGPSGNTIYF. The DNA for the CDR3 is TGTGCCAGCAGTCCCGGGGGACCCTCTGGAAACACCATATATTTT.

This clone was recorded once. The V and J genes are TRBV7-2 and TRBJ2-2; D might be TRBD1 (5 bases). The germline gives CDR1 SGHTA, CDR2 FQGNSA. This CDR3 region has 14 residues. V shed 7 bases and J shed 6 bases, with 15 bases lying between them. The CDR3 DNA reads as TGTGCCAGCACCCAGGTCAGGGAAGCCGGGGAGCTGTTTTTT. Encoded protein: CASTQVREAGELFF. Together with reference TRBV7-2 and TRBJ2-2, the CDR3 gives the full variable domain: GAGVSQSPSNKVTEKGKDVELRCDPISGHTALYWYRQSLGQGLEFLIYFQGNSAPDKSGLPSDRFSAERTGGSVSTLTIQRTQQEDSAVYLCASTQVREAGELFFGEGSRLTVL.

This chain's CDR3 is CASSLVQDSGYTF. CDR3 DNA sequence: TGCGCCAGCAGCTTGGTCCAGGATTCTGGCTACACCTTC. The chain couples TRBV5-1 to TRBJ1-2; D not resolved. The CDR3 runs to 13 residues. Deletions cut 0 bases from V and 7 bases from J, with 10 bases between. Germline-derived CDR1 and CDR2 are SGHRS and YFSETQ.

This clone was seen a few times. V is TRBV27 and J is TRBJ2-2, with D uncertain. The CDR3 consists of 12 residues. The V gene lost 3 bases and the J gene lost 5 bases, with 4 bases spanning the gap. Germline V CDR1 and CDR2: MNHEY, SMNVEV (reference sequence). CDR3 nucleotide sequence: TGTGCCAGCAGTTTTATAACCGGGGAGCTGTTTTTT. Its translation: CASSFITGELFF.

This chain links TRBV7-9 with TRBJ2-7; D might be TRBD1 (6 bases). Germline V gene data show CDR1 as SEHNR and CDR2 as FQNEAQ (reference sequence). The V end lost 3 bases, the J end lost 4 bases, and 7 bases lay between the germline ends. CDR3 length: 12 amino acids. The CDR3 loop reads CASSFQGYEQYF. In DNA form, the CDR3 reads TGTGCCAGCAGCTTTCAGGGGTACGAGCAGTACTTC.

The chain uses TRBV7-9 and TRBJ1-1; TRBD1 might be the D (6 bases). CDR1 is SEHNR and CDR2 is FQNEAQ in the germline V gene (reference sequence). V lost 1 base and J 1 base, leaving 13 bases between the germline ends. This CDR3 is 16 amino acids long. The CDR3 here is CASSLVPMGANTEAFF. As DNA, the CDR3 is TGTGCCAGCAGCTTAGTGCCTATGGGGGCGAACACTGAAGCTTTCTTT.

This clone was detected only a few times. V and J are TRBV4-2 and TRBJ1-6, with a possible D match to TRBD1 (6 bases). This CDR3 region has 18 residues. V lost 0 bases and J 0 bases, leaving 12 bases between the germline ends. CDR1 is LGHNA, CDR2 YNFKEQ, per germline. CDR3 nucleotide sequence: TGTGCCAGCAGCCAAGATATTCAAGGGGGCTCCTATAATTCACCCCTCCACTTT. Translation: CASSQDIQGGSYNSPLHF.